This T cell receptor (beta chain) was recovered during a study of cytomegalovirus exposure and HLA in healthy donors. The PCR contained 60 Vbeta and 13 Jbeta primers. Sequencing used immunoSEQ multiplex PCR; TCRdb keeps in-frame clones, though not all of them. The profile shows tens of thousands of clones, about 79% of them singletons. V shed 6 bases, J shed 3 bases, and the junction held 14 bases outside the gene matches. This CDR3 spans 16 amino acids. CDR1 and CDR2 (germline): LNHDA, SQIVND (reference sequence). The V gene is TRBV19, the J gene TRBJ2-7, with 7 bases fitting TRBD1. Sequenced input: PBMCs. This sequence originates from a man between 35 and 55 years old in good health and CMV-seronegative. The CDR3: CASSPFTGTVLYEQYF. In DNA form, the CDR3 reads TGTGCCAGTAGCCCCTTCACCGGGACAGTCCTCTACGAGCAGTACTTC.